This note documents a single T cell receptor beta chain sequence. Antigen unknown. The data originate from a study of identifying expanded T cells in peripheral blood. Broader study findings: Over two and four weeks, about 16 and 20 clones changed, versus approximately 1.1 between replicates. Across healthy donors, higher total template counts meant significantly greater approximately two-week count variance.

Collection occurred without any documented infections or immune events in donors. The assay was immunoSEQ multiplex PCR, and TCRdb's table has in-frame clones only and misses some. The sample has about 130,000 clones; 80% to 90% are singletons. The trim removed 4 bases at V and 9 bases at J, leaving 5 bases unmatched. Germline CDR1 reads SEHNR; CDR2 reads FQNEAQ (reference sequence). The CDR3 spans 15 residues. The sequenced sample was blood. The sequence was obtained from a person between 18 and 75 years old in good health. The V gene is TRBV7-9, the J gene TRBJ1-6, with 11 positions matching TRBD1. This chain's CDR3 is CASSWGQGVGSPLHF. The CDR3 nucleotides are TGTGCCAGCAGCTGGGGACAGGGGGTCGGTTCACCCCTCCACTTT.